The TCR beta chain under discussion was sequenced for a study of blood T cell repertoires in COVID-19. The CDR3 extends over 13 amino acids. V lost 4 bases to trimming and J lost 5 bases; unmatched junction nucleotides: 3. Germline CDR1 SGHTA, CDR2 FQGNSA. Using immunoSEQ multiplex PCR, the repertoire was profiled, and TCRdb retains in-frame clones only, with some absent. The sample has about 230,000 clones; approximately 88% are singletons. The chain recombines TRBV7-2 with TRBJ1-1; 8 positions match TRBD1. This clonotype was sampled from a man in his forties or fifties with acute or convalescent COVID-19. The sequencing input was peripheral blood. The CDR3 DNA reads TGTGCCAGCAGCTCGACAGGGGTTACTGAAGCTTTCTTT. Residues: CASSSTGVTEAFF.